The 30 T cell receptor beta chains reported below all come from one sample, sequenced in a study of T cell responses to AZD1222 COVID-19 vaccine. Generated by immunoSEQ multiplex PCR, the TCRdb table keeps only in-frame clones and is missing some. The table has approximately 180,000 clones, around 89% seen once. The sample consisted of peripheral blood, taken 28 days after the second AZD1222 dose. These receptors originate from an adult who received the AZD1222 COVID-19 vaccine.

The rearrangement joins TRBV30 to TRBJ2-5, with D possibly TRBD1 on 6 matching bases. The CDR3 is 12 amino acids. CDR1 GTSNPN and CDR2 SVGIG come from the germline V gene (reference sequence). Trimming removed 2 bases at V and 4 bases at J, with 8 bases between. The CDR3 sequence is CAWSWGRETQYF. The CDR3 DNA reads as TGTGCCTGGAGTTGGGGGCGAGAGACCCAGTACTTC.

The chain links TRBV30 to TRBJ2-3; no clear D gene. The germline CDR1 and CDR2 sequences are GTSNPN and SVGIG (reference sequence). Trimming removed 1 base at V and 4 bases at J, with 3 bases between. CDR3 length: 11 residues. The CDR3 is CAWSEADTQYF. Written as DNA, the CDR3 is TGTGCCTGGAGTGAAGCAGATACGCAGTATTTT.

This chain connects TRBV7-9 to TRBJ2-1, with 13 bases fitting TRBD2. CDR3 length: 16 residues. Germline trimming cut 2 bases from V and 8 bases from J; bases unmatched to any gene: 6. CDR1 and CDR2 from the germline V gene are SEHNR and FQNEAQ (reference sequence). The CDR3 spells CASSLRGLAGPDEQFF. As DNA, the CDR3 is TGTGCCAGCAGCTTAAGGGGACTAGCGGGGCCTGATGAGCAGTTCTTC.

This clone has only one observation. This chain joins TRBV5-1 and TRBJ2-7; 7 bases align to TRBD1. The CDR3 is made up of 15 amino acids. The junction had 10 bases not matched to a gene; V was cut back by 2 bases and J by 5 bases. From germline, CDR1 is SGHRS and CDR2 YFSETQ. The DNA of the CDR3 is TGCGCCAGCAGCTTCACAGGGGCTAAAGAGAACGAGCAGTACTTC. Its translation is CASSFTGAKENEQYF.

The rearrangement links TRBV30 to TRBJ2-2, with D unclear. The ends were cut back, 4 bases at V and 6 bases at J, with 9 bases in the middle. CDR1 GTSNPN and CDR2 SVGIG come from the germline V gene (reference sequence). This CDR3 spans 12 amino acids. DNA for the CDR3: TGTGCCTGGACTCGGAGTCCCGGGGAGCTGTTTTTT. This encodes CAWTRSPGELFF.

The V gene is TRBV12-3 or TRBV12-4, the J gene TRBJ2-7; D is uncertain. V was clipped by 6 bases and J by 6 bases, with 9 bases between them. CDR3 size: 11 residues. CDR3 in DNA: TGTGCCAGCAGCCTAGTCGGCGAGCAGTACTTC. As protein: CASSLVGEQYF.

The chain carries TRBV7-3 and TRBJ2-3; a weak D match, TRBD2 (6 bases). V gave up 4 bases and J gave up 7 bases, with 18 bases separating them. Per the germline V gene, CDR1 is SGHTA and CDR2 is FQGTGA. The CDR3 has 15 residues. The chain's CDR3 is CASSSGLESINTQYF. The CDR3 coding sequence is TGTGCCAGCAGCTCGGGACTGGAGTCGATTAATACGCAGTATTTT.

V and J are TRBV27 and TRBJ2-7; tentatively, D is TRBD1 (5 bases). V dropped 3 bases and J dropped 5 bases, with 11 bases sitting between them. Germline V gene sequence: CDR1 MNHEY, CDR2 SMNVEV (reference sequence). The CDR3 has 13 amino acids. The CDR3 region has the DNA TGTGCCAGCAGTTTCCAGGGCCCCCACGAGCAGTACTTC. Translated: CASSFQGPHEQYF.

The CDR3 coding sequence is TGTGCCAGCAGTGAAACCGGCTTGAGGGCCAACGTCCTGACTTTC. Translated: CASSETGLRANVLTF. This rearrangement joins TRBV6-4 to TRBJ2-6, with unresolved D. V was shortened by 3 bases and J by 5 bases, with 11 bases between the two germline ends. Germline V gives CDR1 MRHNA, CDR2 SNTAGT. The CDR3 covers 15 residues.

This chain links TRBV19 with TRBJ1-3; 7 bases match TRBD1. Germline CDR1 is LNHDA and CDR2 is SQIVND (reference sequence). The V gene end was trimmed by 7 bases and the J gene end by 2 bases; junction bases not matched to a gene: 5. This CDR3 region has 14 residues. This CDR3 reads CASIQGSPGNTIYF. The CDR3, as DNA: TGTGCCAGTATACAGGGGTCCCCTGGAAACACCATATATTTT.

V and J are TRBV3-1 (or the pseudogene TRBV3-2) and TRBJ2-1; TRBD2 matches 8 bases. CDR3 length equals 15 residues. Looked up from germline, CDR1 is LGHDT and CDR2 is YNNKEL (reference sequence). V lost 4 bases and J lost 4; bases outside the gene matches: 6. The CDR3 DNA follows: TGTGCCAGCAGCCCCGTCCTAGCGGGTTACAATGAGCAGTTCTTC. Translating it yields CASSPVLAGYNEQFF.

V usage is TRBV5-1 and J usage is TRBJ1-1; D is possibly TRBD1 (6 bases). CDR3 length: 14 residues. In germline, CDR1 is SGHRS, CDR2 YFSETQ. The V end lost 5 bases, the J end lost 3 bases, and 14 bases lay between the germline ends. The CDR3 nucleotides read TGCGCCAGCAGTCCGGGGGGCCAGGACACTGAAGCTTTCTTT. It translates to CASSPGGQDTEAFF.

This clone was seen just once. The chain couples TRBV18 to TRBJ2-3; 14 nucleotides agree with TRBD2. The length of the CDR3 is 15 residues. V shed 4 bases, J shed 6 bases, and the junction held 3 bases outside the gene matches. The germline V gene has CDR1 KGHSH and CDR2 LQKENI. The CDR3 region has the DNA TGTGCCAGCTCACTGACTAGCGGGAGGGGCGATACGCAGTATTTT. Residues: CASSLTSGRGDTQYF.

This chain connects TRBV7-2 to TRBJ1-1; the D is unclear. V was clipped by 2 bases and J by 1 base, with 8 bases between them. Germline V gene sequence: CDR1 SGHTA, CDR2 FQGNSA. The CDR3 runs to 14 residues. The CDR3 nucleotides read TGTGCCAGCAGCTTACCTCTTTCGAACACTGAAGCTTTCTTT. Protein: CASSLPLSNTEAFF.

This chain uses TRBV7-2 with TRBJ2-7; D possibly corresponds to TRBD2 (5 bases). In germline, CDR1 is SGHTA, CDR2 FQGNSA. The V end lost 5 bases, the J end lost 1 base, and 15 bases lay between the germline ends. The CDR3 contains 15 residues. The CDR3 DNA is TGTGCCAGCAGCCCGAGGGCCACGGATTCCTACGAGCAGTACTTC. This gives the protein CASSPRATDSYEQYF. The full variable domain, rest sourced from reference TRBV7-2 and TRBJ2-7, is GAGVSQSPSNKVTEKGKDVELRCDPISGHTALYWYRQSLGQGLEFLIYFQGNSAPDKSGLPSDRFSAERTGGSVSTLTIQRTQQEDSAVYLCASSPRATDSYEQYFGPGTRLTVT.

This chain links TRBV7-2 with TRBJ1-5, with TRBD1 matching 8 bases. Trimming took 5 bases from V and 9 from J; bases not matched to a gene: 6. The CDR3 is 13 residues long. CDR1 and CDR2 (germline): SGHTA, FQGNSA. The DNA of the CDR3 is TGTGCCAGCAGCCCCGGACAGGGAAGGCCCCAGCATTTT. Encoded protein: CASSPGQGRPQHF.

J is TRBJ2-7 and V is TRBV6-5, with 11 bases that match TRBD1. J lost 12 bases, V lost 5 bases, and 15 bases had no gene match. CDR3 length: 15 amino acids. Per germline, CDR1 MNHEY and CDR2 SVGAGI. CDR3 DNA: TGTGCCAGCAGTACCGGGGGACAGGGGGACAAACGCCGGTACTTC. Protein product: CASSTGGQGDKRRYF.

This chain joins TRBV1 and TRBJ1-5; TRBD1 reflects the table's D call only, with no check against the DNA. TRBV1 is tagged as a pseudogene. This CDR3 is 18 amino acids long. The CDR3 DNA reads TGCACCAGCAGCCAACGGCCGACAGCCAAAATCTGCAATCAGCCCCAGCATTTT. It translates to CTSSQRPTAKICNQPQHF.

The chain employs TRBV7-2 and TRBJ2-7; possible D gene TRBD1, 6 bases. Trimming cost V 5 bases and J 0 bases, with 17 bases left between them. Germline CDR1 and CDR2: SGHTA and FQGNSA. The CDR3 loop spans 16 amino acids. The CDR3 DNA reads TGTGCCAGCAGCCCCCTGCCGACAGGTATCTCCTACGAGCAGTACTTC. This gives the protein CASSPLPTGISYEQYF.

The CDR3 spells CASSLGLAGESSYEQYF. In DNA form, the CDR3 reads TGCGCCAGCAGCTTGGGACTAGCGGGAGAAAGCTCCTACGAGCAGTACTTC. The rearrangement uses TRBV5-1 and TRBJ2-7; 12 nucleotides match TRBD2. The CDR3 runs to 17 residues. Trimming at V came to 0 bases and at J to 0 bases, leaving 4 bases not matched to a gene. Per germline, CDR1 SGHRS and CDR2 YFSETQ.

The V gene is TRBV14, the J gene TRBJ2-7, with TRBD2 identical over 11 bases. CDR1 is SGHDN and CDR2 is FVKESK in the germline V gene. J was trimmed by 3 bases and V by 3 bases; bases with no gene match: 7. The CDR3 totals 16 residues. CDR3 coding DNA: TGTGCCAGCAGCCAGTCCCTAGCGGGAGGAAACTACGAGCAGTACTTC. It yields the protein CASSQSLAGGNYEQYF.

The rearrangement joins TRBV5-6 to TRBJ2-6, with TRBD1 matching 8 bases. The ends lost 0 bases at V and 2 bases at J; junction bases unmatched: 4. This CDR3 spans 17 amino acids. Germline CDR1 SGHDT, CDR2 YYEEEE. CDR3 sequence: CASSLARGRPGANVLTF. In DNA form, the CDR3 reads TGTGCCAGCAGCTTGGCCAGGGGGCGTCCTGGGGCCAACGTCCTGACTTTC.

The V and J genes are TRBV2 and TRBJ2-7, with 10 positions matching TRBD1. Losses at the gene ends were 2 bases for V and 0 bases for J; bases not matched to a gene: 1. This CDR3 spans 15 amino acids. Germline V lookup: CDR1 SNHLY, CDR2 FYNNEI. CDR3 DNA sequence: TGTGCCAGCAGTGAAAGACAGGGGGCCTCCTACGAGCAGTACTTC. It codes for CASSERQGASYEQYF.

The gene calls are TRBV30 and TRBJ1-6; D is perhaps TRBD1 (5 bases). Trimming cost V 0 bases and J 0 bases, with 15 bases left between them. In germline, CDR1 is GTSNPN, CDR2 SVGIG (reference sequence). This CDR3 is built from 18 residues. The CDR3 DNA is TGTGCCTGGAGTGTAAGCCGGCGGGGGAGCTCCTATAATTCACCCCTCCACTTT. Translating it yields CAWSVSRRGSSYNSPLHF. Variable domain in full (rest from reference TRBV30 and TRBJ1-6): SQTIHQWPATLVQPVGSPLSLECTVEGTSNPNLYWYRQAAGRGLQLLFYSVGIGQISSEVPQNLSASRPQDRQFILSSKKLLLSDSGFYLCAWSVSRRGSSYNSPLHFGNGTRLTVT.

This rearrangement joins TRBV19 to TRBJ1-2; the D is unclear. V lost 5 bases to trimming and J lost 4 bases, with 5 bases between them. This CDR3 contains 11 residues. From germline, CDR1 is LNHDA and CDR2 SQIVND (reference sequence). The CDR3 loop is CASSQIYGYTF. The CDR3 bases are TGTGCCAGTAGTCAAATCTATGGCTACACCTTC.

The chain is built from TRBV9 and TRBJ1-4, with unresolved D. The germline gives CDR1 SGDLS, CDR2 YYNGEE. V dropped 0 bases and J dropped 8 bases, with 11 bases sitting between them. The CDR3 sequence is 14 residues long. CDR3 bases: TGTGCCAGCAGCGTAGGACGGTTTGAAGAAAAACTGTTTTTT. This encodes CASSVGRFEEKLFF.

Here the CDR3 DNA reads TGTGCCAGCATGCAGGCGGGCCCAGATACGCAGTATTTT. Amino acid sequence: CASMQAGPDTQYF. This chain connects TRBV2 to TRBJ2-3, with D tentatively TRBD2 (5 bases). The CDR3 covers 13 residues. The V gene lost 7 bases and the J gene lost 4 bases, with 12 bases spanning the gap. Germline CDR1 SNHLY, CDR2 FYNNEI.

This chain uses TRBV30 with TRBJ1-4; possible D gene TRBD1, 5 bases. The CDR3 loop spans 13 amino acids. Germline lookup yields CDR1 GTSNPN and CDR2 SVGIG (reference sequence). Trimming removed 3 bases from V and 13 bases from J, with 18 bases in between. The CDR3 sequence is CAWRRDRGTGLFF. The CDR3 bases are TGTGCCTGGAGGCGGGATCGTGGGACGGGACTGTTTTTT.

The chain combines TRBV9 with TRBJ2-7; no reliable D call. Trimming removed 3 bases from V and 5 bases from J, with 21 bases in between. Germline V gives CDR1 SGDLS, CDR2 YYNGEE. This CDR3 contains 16 residues. CDR3: CASSEQPRAGGNEQYF. In nucleotides, the CDR3 is TGTGCCAGCAGCGAACAACCTAGGGCCGGCGGCAACGAGCAGTACTTC.

The rearrangement uses TRBV6-6 and TRBJ1-6, with no clear D. The CDR3 is made up of 11 amino acids. V gave up 2 bases and J gave up 10 bases, with 3 bases separating them. CDR1 and CDR2 from the germline V gene are MNHNY and SVGAGI (reference sequence). The DNA of the CDR3 is TGTGCCAGCAGTTACAGATCACCCCTCCACTTT. It yields the protein CASSYRSPLHF.